This is a list of T cell receptor beta chains from one sample in a study of vaccination and CD4 T cells after COVID-19. Each CDR3 protein is one row after TCRdb ran MiXCR on the PCR reads. Here the sample spans about 7,000 distinct CDR3 sequences, about 32% being singletons. The antigens of these receptors remain unknown. Material for sequencing was CD4+ T cells from blood, cultured in vitro. The origin of the receptors is a human donor in good health. The CDR3 runs from the conserved cysteine through the conserved F or W.

V gene	J gene	CDR3 protein
TRBV19	TRBJ2-7	CASTKGHDPSYEQYF
TRBV5-1	TRBJ2-5	CASSPTSGGVRAQYF
TRBV30	TRBJ2-7	CAWSLGPYEQYF
TRBV27	TRBJ1-4	CASSYAGYDEKLFF
TRBV5-1	TRBJ2-5	CASSLAGETQYF
TRBV18	TRBJ2-1	CASSPPTDYNEQFF
TRBV3-1	TRBJ1-1	CASSHRGATEAFF
TRBV7-9	TRBJ1-6	CASSLGPYNSPLHF
TRBV30	TRBJ1-5	CAWSPGYSNQPQHF
TRBV6-1	TRBJ1-5	CASGRDQPQHF
TRBV7-7	TRBJ2-5	CASSYGPQRQETQYF
TRBV5-1	TRBJ1-1	CASSLQGGMNTEAFF
TRBV19	TRBJ1-2	CASSIFRVRANYGYTF
TRBV20-1	TRBJ1-3	CSAYDRHSGNTIYF
TRBV6-1	TRBJ1-1	CASNTRQNTEAFF
TRBV19	TRBJ2-7	CASKLIGANEQYF
TRBV7-9	TRBJ1-1	CASSLVARSF
TRBV12-3/TRBV12-4	TRBJ1-1	CASSLGVNPWAFF
TRBV11-2	TRBJ1-5	CASSLANDFSNQPQHF
TRBV7-2	TRBJ1-5	CASSPQTGEQPQHF
TRBV11-2	TRBJ1-1	CASSPVTGARYTEAFF
TRBV6-5	TRBJ2-7	CASSYSFISPVYEQYF
TRBV4-2	TRBJ2-5	CASSQDAASKGTQYF
TRBV12-3/TRBV12-4	TRBJ2-2	CASSRVAGELFF
TRBV11-2	TRBJ2-3	CASSPNTDTQYF
TRBV30	TRBJ1-1	CAWSTVGGKAFF
TRBV20-1	TRBJ1-1	CSARTEGFFTEAFF
TRBV2	TRBJ2-5	CASGGTQETQYF
TRBV6-5	TRBJ1-5	CASSFQPQHF
TRBV5-5	TRBJ1-5	CASSSLQGWGNQPQHF
TRBV7-2	TRBJ1-1	CASSLARAGTEAFF
TRBV6-5	TRBJ1-2	CASSYSIPTLDSSAYGYTF
TRBV20-1	TRBJ2-7	CSARPAAFYEQYF